This T cell receptor (beta chain) was recovered during a study of control samples from healthy donors and cancer patients. The CDR3 spans 14 residues. CDR1 is ENHRY and CDR2 is SYGVKD in the germline V gene. V was shortened by 4 bases and J by 0 bases, with 9 bases between the two germline ends. Assay: immunoSEQ multiplex PCR; the TCRdb copy retains only in-frame clones and omits some. In the table there are approximately 130,000 clones, roughly 89% of which are singletons. The sequence was obtained from a man aged 25 to 40 in good health. Sequenced: blood. This chain joins TRBV10-3 and TRBJ1-1, with a weak D call TRBD1 (5 bases). The CDR3 DNA reads as TGTGCCATCAGTGTGGGGACTGTGAACACTGAAGCTTTCTTT. Its translation is CAISVGTVNTEAFF.